This T cell receptor (beta chain) was captured in a study of blood T cell repertoires in COVID-19. As for the study in general: Sources were T cells, B-cell-depleted T cells, or PBMCs; the material itself was cDNA or gDNA.

Original data processing: Cell counts per sample came from amplifying reference gene primers. The repertoire was sequenced with immunoSEQ multiplex PCR; TCRdb's copy has only in-frame clones and lacks some. Clonal size and the V and J genes are those of that table, whereas D and trimming came from the DNA. Among 150,000 to 200,000 clones listed, 89% were seen once. The sequence came from a young man who had recovered from COVID-19. Input material: peripheral blood.

The CDR3 protein is CASRSQGNYGYTF. In DNA form, the CDR3 reads TGTGCCAGCAGATCCCAGGGAAACTATGGCTACACCTTC. V is TRBV12-3 or TRBV12-4 and J is TRBJ1-2; possible D gene TRBD1, 5 bases. The CDR3 totals 13 residues. V was shortened by 6 bases and J by 2 bases, with 10 bases between the two germline ends.